These T cell receptor beta chains were read from a single sample in a study of beta chain features in type 1 diabetes. Assay: immunoSEQ multiplex PCR; the TCRdb copy retains only in-frame clones and omits some. The repertoire holds 200,000 to 250,000 clones, with about 71% as singletons. The sample consisted of naive CD4+ T cells from blood. The receptors come from a man younger than 45 in good health. The CDR3 runs from the conserved cysteine through the conserved F or W. The D gene is left open where the match is weak. Only some rows state a clone size, as once, few, many or a class for expanded clones.

clone_size,v_call,j_call,d_call,cdr3_nt,cdr3_aa
-,TRBV13,TRBJ2-3,-,TGTGCCAGCAGCTGGACGGTACGAGGGTACGGGCAGTATTTT,CASSWTVRGYGQYF
few,TRBV29-1,TRBJ2-5,-,TGCAGCATGGGAGCGAGAGGGGAGACCCAGTACTTC,CSMGARGETQYF
-,TRBV10-3,TRBJ2-4,-,TGTGCCATCAGAGAGGGCTCCACCAAAAACATTCAGTACTTC,CAIREGSTKNIQYF
-,TRBV10-3,TRBJ2-2,-,TGTGCCACGGGAGTAGCGAACACCGGGGAGCTGTTTTTT,CATGVANTGELFF
few,TRBV29-1,TRBJ2-4,-,TGCAGCGTCCGATCCGGGGGGCCGAAAAACATTCAGTACTTC,CSVRSGGPKNIQYF
-,TRBV10-3,TRBJ2-1,-,TGTGCCATCGGTCCAGGGGGGCAAGGAAATGAGCAGTTCTTC,CAIGPGGQGNEQFF
few,TRBV4-3,TRBJ2-7,-,TGCGCCAGCAGCCAAGAGTACGTAACTAGTGAGGCCTACGAGCAGTACTTC,CASSQEYVTSEAYEQYF
few,TRBV20-1,TRBJ2-1,-,TGCAGTGCTCCTGCCTACAATGAGCAGTTCTTC,CSAPAYNEQFF
-,TRBV29-1,TRBJ2-3,-,TGCAGCGTTGAGACCAACACAGATACGCAGTATTTT,CSVETNTDTQYF
-,TRBV7-9,TRBJ2-7,-,TGTGCCAGCGGCACGGTGGCGCGGGGCGCCTACGAGCAGTACTTC,CASGTVARGAYEQYF
-,TRBV29-1,TRBJ2-1,-,TGCAGCGTTGAATCTGTGCGGCAGTTCTTC,CSVESVRQFF
-,TRBV5-1,TRBJ2-3,-,TGCGCCAGCAGCTTCGGAGGGGGCCCAGATACGCAGTATTTT,CASSFGGGPDTQYF
-,TRBV13,TRBJ2-1,TRBD2,TGTGCCAGCAGTCCCACGGGACTAGCGGCCAATGAGCAGTTCTTC,CASSPTGLAANEQFF
-,TRBV5-1,TRBJ1-2,-,-,CASSPSGQGRLDYGYTF
-,TRBV7-9,TRBJ2-7,-,TGTGCCAGCAGCTTAGCGCAAGGGCTCTACGAGCAGTACTTC,CASSLAQGLYEQYF
-,TRBV11-2,TRBJ2-5,-,TGTGCCAGCAGCTTGGGAACACGGGAGACCCAGTACTTC,CASSLGTRETQYF
once,TRBV2,TRBJ2-4,TRBD2,TGTGCCAGCAGGACCCTAGCGGGGGGTGGAAACATTCAGTACTTC,CASRTLAGGGNIQYF
-,TRBV6-6,TRBJ2-7,-,TGTGCCAGCACAGAGTCCTACGAGCAGTACTTC,CASTESYEQYF
few,TRBV5-1,TRBJ2-1,-,TGCGCCAGCTACCGAGACCGTTCTGGGGTCAATGAGCAGTTCTTC,CASYRDRSGVNEQFF
once,TRBV7-2,TRBJ2-4,-,TGTGCCAGCAGCTTTAGGGGTTCGGCCAAAAACATTCAGTACTTC,CASSFRGSAKNIQYF
-,TRBV4-2,TRBJ2-3,TRBD2,TGTGCCAGCAGCCAACGTAGCGGGGACCCACCAGCAGATACGCAGTATTTT,CASSQRSGDPPADTQYF
-,TRBV30,TRBJ2-5,TRBD2,TGTGCCTGGAAGCGGGGGAGCCAAGAGACCCAGTACTTC,CAWKRGSQETQYF
few,TRBV6-5,TRBJ2-5,-,TGTGCCAGCAGTTACTACAAGGGAGAGACCCAGTACTTC,CASSYYKGETQYF
-,TRBV15,TRBJ1-5,-,TGTGCCACCAGCAGAGATATCAGGGGCCGGCTGGAGCCCCAGCATTTT,CATSRDIRGRLEPQHF
-,TRBV30,TRBJ1-1,-,TGTGCCTGGAGTGAGCTGGGCACTGAAGCTTTCTTT,CAWSELGTEAFF
-,TRBV9,TRBJ1-2,TRBD1,TGTGCCAGCAGCGTAGCCGGGACAGAGAACTATGGCTACACCTTC,CASSVAGTENYGYTF
-,TRBV30,TRBJ2-4,-,TGTGCCTGGGGTGCGGGTGGGGCCCAAAACATTCAGTACTTC,CAWGAGGAQNIQYF
few,TRBV19,TRBJ2-1,-,TGTGCCAGTAGTCCCCGGGACGGCCGATACAATGAGCAGTTCTTC,CASSPRDGRYNEQFF
few,TRBV2,TRBJ1-3,-,TGTGCCAGCAGTACATCAAGCTCTGGAAACACCATATATTTT,CASSTSSSGNTIYF
-,TRBV6-1,TRBJ2-5,-,TGTGCCAGCAGTGGGGTCTCCCTGGGCCAAGAGACCCAGTACTTC,CASSGVSLGQETQYF
-,TRBV11-2,TRBJ1-6,-,TGTGCCAGCGCCTGGAGACGGGATTCACCCCTCCACTTT,CASAWRRDSPLHF
-,TRBV29-1,TRBJ1-1,-,TGCAGCGTACAGGGTAAAATGAACACTGAAGCTTTCTTT,CSVQGKMNTEAFF